This T cell receptor (beta chain) was sequenced during a study of blood T cell repertoires in COVID-19. Clones were read by immunoSEQ multiplex PCR, and TCRdb kept only the in-frame ones, dropping some. The data show about 180,000 clones, more than 85% seen once. Germline CDR1 is LGHNA and CDR2 is YNFKEQ. V shed 4 bases and J shed 2 bases, with 20 bases lying between them. CDR3 length equals 17 residues. Sequenced sample: peripheral blood. The source of this sequence is a woman in her thirties with active or convalescent COVID-19. The J gene is TRBJ1-1, the V gene TRBV4-2, with unresolved D. The CDR3 reads CASSPPFGTGLNTEAFF. Here the CDR3 DNA reads TGTGCCAGCAGCCCCCCGTTCGGAACTGGACTTAACACTGAAGCTTTCTTT.